Listed below are T cell receptor beta chains from one sample, sequenced in a study of CD8 T cells in ankylosing spondylitis. TCRdb fed the 5' RACE reads into MiXCR, producing one record per CDR3 protein. The sample consists of 220,000 or so distinct CDR3 sequences, under 12% of them appearing once. The sample consisted of blood, either unsorted or a sorted T cell fraction (not recorded which). The receptors come from a male donor with ankylosing spondylitis or in good health (not recorded which). CDR3s include the opening cysteine and the closing phenylalanine or tryptophan. A D gene is named only where the DNA matches it firmly. Part of the rows lack a size; the others show once, few, many or a class for expanded clones.

V,D,J,size,CDR3,DNA
TRBV20-1,NA,TRBJ2-3,many,CSVRDLGDTQYF,TGCAGTGTCCGGGACCTTGGGGATACGCAGTATTTT
TRBV5-6,NA,TRBJ1-1,many,CASSALTGGGESYTEAFF,TGTGCCAGCAGCGCGCTAACAGGTGGAGGGGAATCGTACACTGAAGCTTTCTTT
TRBV6-1,TRBD2,TRBJ2-7,NA,CASLGGNSYEQYF,TGTGCCAGCCTCGGGGGGAACTCCTACGAGCAGTACTTC
TRBV20-1,NA,TRBJ2-2,few,CSARKSSKGTGELFF,TGCAGTGCTAGAAAGTCTAGCAAGGGAACCGGGGAGCTGTTTTTT
TRBV5-1,NA,TRBJ2-1,many,CASSLVVSTLRFYNEQFF,TGCGCCAGCAGCTTGGTTGTCAGCACGTTAAGGTTCTACAATGAGCAGTTCTTC
TRBV5-1,NA,TRBJ2-5,NA,CASSPMPQGGQETQYF,TGCGCCAGCAGCCCCATGCCGCAGGGAGGTCAAGAGACCCAGTACTTC
TRBV9,NA,TRBJ2-7,many,CASSPTVTYEQYF,TGTGCCAGCAGCCCGACAGTTACCTACGAGCAGTACTTC
TRBV20-1,NA,TRBJ1-2,many,CSAQEGIGGYTF,TGCAGTGCCCAGGAGGGGATCGGTGGCTACACCTTC
TRBV6-1,TRBD2,TRBJ2-1,NA,CASRGSGEGNEQFF,TGTGCCAGCAGGGGAAGCGGGGAAGGCAATGAGCAGTTCTTC
TRBV5-1,TRBD1,TRBJ2-5,NA,CASSLWVQGAQTQYF,TGCGCCAGCAGCTTGTGGGTGCAGGGGGCGCAAACCCAGTACTTC
TRBV7-7,NA,TRBJ2-2,few,CASSPPGIANTGELFF,TGTGCTAGCAGCCCCCCCGGGATAGCGAACACCGGGGAGCTGTTTTTT
TRBV12-3/TRBV12-4,TRBD2,TRBJ2-3,many,CASRKGGGTTDTQYF,TGTGCCAGCAGAAAGGGCGGGGGTACGACAGATACGCAGTATTTT
TRBV5-1,NA,TRBJ1-6,few,CASSLEGGGVSPLHF,TGCGCCAGCAGCTTGGAGGGTGGTGGTGTTTCACCCCTCCACTTT
TRBV20-1,NA,TRBJ1-1,many,CSARTGNTEAFF,TGCAGTGCTAGAACGGGGAACACTGAAGCTTTCTTT
TRBV11-2,NA,TRBJ2-2,NA,CASSWSPGQTGELFF,TGTGCCAGCAGCTGGAGTCCGGGACAAACCGGGGAGCTGTTTTTT
TRBV20-1,NA,TRBJ1-5,NA,CSARDLGEGTNSNQPQHF,TGCAGTGCTAGAGATCTCGGGGAGGGCACTAATAGCAATCAGCCCCAGCATTTT
TRBV5-1,NA,TRBJ2-3,few,CASSLEGSGTDTQYF,TGCGCCAGCAGCTTGGAGGGGTCGGGCACAGATACGCAGTATTTT
TRBV3-1,NA,TRBJ2-5,once,CASSINEETQYF,TGTGCCAGCAGTATAAACGAAGAGACCCAGTACTTC
TRBV5-1,NA,TRBJ1-1,many,CASSLLGGGETEAFF,TGCGCCAGCAGCTTGTTAGGAGGGGGTGAGACTGAAGCTTTCTTT
TRBV28,NA,TRBJ2-5,NA,CASSLQGARETQYF,TGTGCCAGCAGTCTCCAAGGGGCGCGGGAGACCCAGTACTTC
TRBV6-2/TRBV6-3,NA,TRBJ1-5,many,CASSYTLGADGQPQHF,TGTGCCAGCAGTTATACCCTTGGGGCAGACGGTCAGCCCCAGCATTTT
TRBV5-1,NA,TRBJ2-1,few,CASSLRPPSPESNEQFF,TGCGCCAGCAGCTTGAGACCTCCTAGCCCCGAATCCAATGAGCAGTTCTTC
TRBV6-2/TRBV6-3,TRBD1,TRBJ1-6,NA,CASSYSLQSVRSGTANSPLHF,TGTGCCAGCAGTTACTCTCTTCAAAGTGTACGGTCGGGGACAGCGAATTCACCCCTCCACTTT
TRBV20-1,NA,TRBJ2-1,many,CSARDLGSPYNEQFF,TGCAGTGCTAGAGATCTGGGGTCGCCCTACAATGAGCAGTTCTTC
TRBV5-1,TRBD1,TRBJ2-7,many,CASSSTGGSYEQYF,TGCGCCAGCAGCTCCACAGGGGGCTCATACGAGCAGTACTTC
TRBV10-3,TRBD1,TRBJ2-7,many,CAISVGQAPGEQYF,TGTGCCATCAGTGTGGGACAGGCTCCGGGGGAGCAGTACTTC
TRBV5-1,NA,TRBJ2-5,NA,CASSLEVDMETQYF,TGCGCCAGCAGCTTGGAGGTCGACATGGAGACCCAGTACTTC
TRBV5-1,NA,TRBJ2-3,NA,CASSLDGAGNADTQYF,TGCGCCAGCAGCTTGGATGGGGCAGGGAACGCAGATACGCAGTATTTT
TRBV20-1,NA,TRBJ1-1,many,CSARRGGTEAFF,TGCAGTGCTAGGAGGGGCGGCACTGAAGCTTTCTTT
TRBV5-1,NA,TRBJ1-1,many,CASSPEGHGEAFF,TGCGCCAGCAGCCCCGAGGGGCACGGTGAAGCTTTCTTT
TRBV18,TRBD2,TRBJ2-7,NA,CASSPLAGWQYF,TGTGCCAGCTCACCACTAGCGGGATGGCAGTACTTC
TRBV12-3/TRBV12-4,NA,TRBJ2-3,many,CASRRDTADTQYF,TGTGCCAGCAGGCGGGACACCGCAGATACGCAGTATTTT
TRBV5-1,NA,TRBJ2-5,many,CASSLAFEQRETQYF,TGCGCCAGCAGCTTAGCTTTTGAACAGCGGGAGACCCAGTACTTC
TRBV6-1,NA,TRBJ1-1,many,CASRDMGGKGLNTEAFF,TGTGCCAGCAGAGACATGGGGGGAAAAGGGCTGAACACTGAAGCTTTCTTT
TRBV21-1,NA,TRBJ1-1,many,CASSNSTLRHSHEAFF,TGTGCCAGCAGCAACTCTACCTTAAGACACTCTCATGAAGCTTTCTTT
TRBV29-1,NA,TRBJ1-1,NA,CSVSGWAGTEAFF,TGCAGCGTTTCAGGGTGGGCTGGGACTGAAGCTTTCTTT
TRBV7-7,TRBD1,TRBJ2-5,NA,CASSFAGGETQYF,TGTGCTAGCAGCTTCGCAGGGGGAGAGACCCAGTACTTC
TRBV7-8,NA,TRBJ1-3,many,CASEGGGRAGRNTIYF,TGTGCCAGCGAAGGTGGTGGAAGGGCGGGTAGAAACACCATATATTTT
TRBV7-9,TRBD1,TRBJ2-5,NA,CANSLDRVPLQTQYF,TGTGCCAACAGCTTAGACAGGGTCCCCCTGCAGACCCAGTACTTC
TRBV3-1,TRBD1,TRBJ2-6,few,CASSQGQGQGLAGANVLTF,TGTGCCAGCAGCCAAGGGCAGGGACAGGGGTTGGCTGGGGCCAACGTCCTGACTTTC
TRBV28,NA,TRBJ1-1,NA,CASSSQGPNTVAFF,TGTGCCAGCAGTTCCCAGGGCCCGAACACTGTAGCTTTCTTT
TRBV20-1,NA,TRBJ1-6,many,CSARGTIDNSPLHF,TGCAGTGCTAGAGGGACAATAGATAATTCACCCCTCCACTTT
TRBV6-1,TRBD1,TRBJ2-5,many,CASGKGGEETQYF,TGTGCCAGCGGGAAAGGGGGCGAGGAGACCCAGTACTTC
TRBV5-5,NA,TRBJ2-4,few,CASSLEKSRGNIQYF,TGTGCCAGCAGCTTGGAGAAAAGTCGGGGAAACATTCAGTACTTC
TRBV4-2,TRBD1,TRBJ2-7,many,CASSPGTGNPQIIYEQYF,TGTGCCAGCAGCCCCGGGACAGGGAACCCGCAAATCATCTACGAGCAGTACTTC
TRBV5-1,NA,TRBJ2-2,many,CASRQGGITGELFF,TGCGCCAGCAGGCAGGGCGGAATTACCGGGGAGCTGTTTTTT
TRBV12-3/TRBV12-4,NA,TRBJ1-2,many,CASSSTRGGHGYTF,TGTGCCAGCAGTTCCACCCGCGGGGGGCATGGCTACACCTTC
TRBV12-3/TRBV12-4,NA,TRBJ1-2,many,CASTGTGTDYGYTF,TGTGCCAGCACCGGGACCGGGACGGACTATGGCTACACCTTC
TRBV7-2,NA,TRBJ1-5,many,CASSLRTSGRQPQHF,TGTGCCAGCAGCTTACGGACTTCAGGGAGGCAGCCCCAGCATTTT